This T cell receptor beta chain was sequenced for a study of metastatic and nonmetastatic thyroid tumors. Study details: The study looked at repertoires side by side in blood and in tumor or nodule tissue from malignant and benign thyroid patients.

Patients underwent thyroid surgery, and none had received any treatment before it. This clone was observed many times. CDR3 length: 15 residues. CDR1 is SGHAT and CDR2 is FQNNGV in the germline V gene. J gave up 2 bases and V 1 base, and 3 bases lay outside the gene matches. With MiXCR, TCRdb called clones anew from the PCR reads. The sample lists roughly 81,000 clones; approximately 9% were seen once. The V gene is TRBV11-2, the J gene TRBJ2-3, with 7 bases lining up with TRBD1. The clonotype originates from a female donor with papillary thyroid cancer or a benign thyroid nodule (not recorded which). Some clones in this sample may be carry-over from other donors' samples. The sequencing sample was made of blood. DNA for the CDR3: TGTGCCAGCAGCTTAGGACAGGGATACACAGATACGCAGTATTTT. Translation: CASSLGQGYTDTQYF.